This TCR beta chain stems from a study of blood T cell repertoires in COVID-19. Across the whole study: From the United States, Italy and Spain came samples of acute and convalescent COVID-19. PBMCs, B-cell-depleted T cells, or T cells were the source of the cDNA or gDNA that made up the material.

Measured with immunoSEQ multiplex PCR; TCRdb has only the in-frame clones, and not every one. The table records roughly 400,000 clones, approximately 85% of them present only once. Trimming left V 3 bases short and J 4 bases short, with 14 bases between. Germline V gives CDR1 SGDLS, CDR2 YYNGEE. The CDR3 spans 14 residues. The chain couples TRBV9 to TRBJ2-7; TRBD2 might be the D (5 bases). This TCR derives from a woman aged 35 to 49 with acute COVID-19. Material: PBMCs or T cells enriched from blood (not recorded which). In DNA form, the CDR3 reads TGTGCCAGCAGCGCATCTAGCTCGATGTACGAGCAGTACTTC. Its translation is CASSASSSMYEQYF.